A single T cell receptor (beta chain) is shown here with its context. The data belong to a study of T cell changes during pregnancy in multiple sclerosis. Germline V gene lookup returns CDR1 LNHDA and CDR2 SQIVND (reference sequence). Trimming cost V 7 bases and J 4 bases; bases outside gene matches: 2. The CDR3 spans 12 residues. The method was immunoSEQ multiplex PCR; TCRdb's version includes in-frame clones alone and lacks a portion of them. The sample has 35,000 to 55,000 clones; 80% to 95% are singletons. The receptor was isolated from a female donor with multiple sclerosis, enrolled in a pregnancy study. V and J are TRBV19 and TRBJ1-1, with TRBD1 matching over 8 bases. The material sequenced was peripheral blood, taken in the third trimester of pregnancy. CDR3 nucleotide sequence: TGTGCCAGTAATACAGGGGGCACTGAAGCTTTCTTT. Translated, it gives CASNTGGTEAFF.